The rows below give T cell receptor beta chains drawn from one sample of a study of PD-L1 blockade in urothelial cancer. This table comes from immunoSEQ multiplex PCR, and its TCRdb copy is limited to in-frame clones, with some not included. The sample includes around 130,000 clones, approximately 88% seen only once; the top ten take 2.5% to 4%. The sequenced sample was PBMCs, obtained around atezolizumab (anti-PD-L1) treatment. The receptors were sampled from a man aged 50 or older with urothelial cancer. Each CDR3 is given with its conserved first and last residue. D genes are given only for firm matches. Size values are once, few and many counts, or a class for expanded clones, and some rows have none.

DNA: TGTGCCAGCTCACCCGAAGGGACAGGGGGCGTGGGCGAGCAGTACTTC
CDR3: CASSPEGTGGVGEQYF
J: TRBJ2-7
V: TRBV18
D: TRBD1
size: .

DNA: TGTGCCAGTACCGGGGGAGGTGGGGTGGGCACAGATACGCAGTATTTT
CDR3: CASTGGGGVGTDTQYF
J: TRBJ2-3
V: TRBV28
D: .
size: .

DNA: TGCGCCAGCAGCTTGGCCTTGGCGGGTGGTTTCGATACGCAGTATTTT
CDR3: CASSLALAGGFDTQYF
J: TRBJ2-3
V: TRBV5-1
D: .
size: .

DNA: TGTGCCAGCAGCGTAGGTGGGGCAGCGCAGGAAGAGCAGTACTTC
CDR3: CASSVGGAAQEEQYF
J: TRBJ2-7
V: TRBV9
D: .
size: .

DNA: TGTGCCGGAGGGGCTACGAAAGAAAAACTGTTTTTT
CDR3: CAGGATKEKLFF
J: TRBJ1-4
V: TRBV30
D: .
size: .

DNA: TGCGCCAGCAGCCTCGACGGACTAGCGGACTCCTACGAGCAGTACTTC
CDR3: CASSLDGLADSYEQYF
J: TRBJ2-7
V: TRBV5-1
D: TRBD2
size: .

DNA: TGTGCCAGCAGCGGGACTAGCGGGACAGATACGCAGTATTTT
CDR3: CASSGTSGTDTQYF
J: TRBJ2-3
V: TRBV7-2
D: TRBD2
size: .

DNA: TGTGCCAGCAGCTTTGGGGAGTCGTCACCCCTCCACTTT
CDR3: CASSFGESSPLHF
J: TRBJ1-6
V: TRBV7-9
D: .
size: .

DNA: TGTGCCAGCAGTGAATACCCCGGGACTAGCGGGAGTTCCAATGAGCAGTTCTTC
CDR3: CASSEYPGTSGSSNEQFF
J: TRBJ2-1
V: TRBV25-1
D: TRBD2
size: .

DNA: TGTGCCAGCTCACGTCTGACAGGGGACGCAAGCTACGAGCAGTACTTC
CDR3: CASSRLTGDASYEQYF
J: TRBJ2-7
V: TRBV18
D: TRBD1
size: .

DNA: TGTGCCTGGAGTGTACGTCCTCAAACTAGCGGGAGGCGGTCGGAGACCCAGTACTTC
CDR3: CAWSVRPQTSGRRSETQYF
J: TRBJ2-5
V: TRBV30
D: TRBD2
size: .

DNA: TGTGCCAGCAGGGACAGGGGACTAGGAGGAAACACCATATATTTT
CDR3: CASRDRGLGGNTIYF
J: TRBJ1-3
V: TRBV6-5
D: TRBD1
size: .

DNA: TGTGCCAGCAGCGAGCAGGCGACCCAGCCCCAGCATTTT
CDR3: CASSEQATQPQHF
J: TRBJ1-5
V: TRBV7-8
D: .
size: few

DNA: TGTGCCAGCAGTGAACAGGGGACTGGGGCCAACGTCCTGACTTTC
CDR3: CASSEQGTGANVLTF
J: TRBJ2-6
V: TRBV2
D: .
size: .

DNA: TGTGCCAGCAGTTACGTCTTGAACACTGAAGCTTTCTTT
CDR3: CASSYVLNTEAFF
J: TRBJ1-1
V: TRBV6-5
D: .
size: .

DNA: TGTGCCAGCAGTAAAGGACAGGGGCCAAATCAGCCCCAGCATTTT
CDR3: CASSKGQGPNQPQHF
J: TRBJ1-5
V: TRBV2
D: TRBD1
size: .

DNA: TGTGCCAGCAGTTTAGACAGGCCCCCCTACGAGCAGTACTTC
CDR3: CASSLDRPPYEQYF
J: TRBJ2-7
V: TRBV27
D: .
size: .

DNA: TGTGCCAGCAGACTAGCGGGGGTCACAGATACGCAGTATTTT
CDR3: CASRLAGVTDTQYF
J: TRBJ2-3
V: TRBV25-1
D: TRBD2
size: .

DNA: TGCGCCAGCAGCTTTAGCGGGAGCTCCTACAATGAGCAGTTCTTC
CDR3: CASSFSGSSYNEQFF
J: TRBJ2-1
V: TRBV5-1
D: TRBD2
size: .

DNA: TGTGCCAGCAGGGGGGGGACTAGCGGCTACGAGCAGTACTTC
CDR3: CASRGGTSGYEQYF
J: TRBJ2-7
V: TRBV7-9
D: TRBD2
size: .

DNA: TGTGCCACCGCGGGACAGGGAGGCCACTATGGCTACACCTTC
CDR3: CATAGQGGHYGYTF
J: TRBJ1-2
V: TRBV10-3
D: TRBD1
size: few

DNA: TGTGCCAGTAGCGGGACAGGGAGGCAGCCCCAGCATTTT
CDR3: CASSGTGRQPQHF
J: TRBJ1-5
V: TRBV19
D: TRBD1
size: .

DNA: TGTGCCAGCAGCTCCTTTAGCGTAGGCGCCGAGCAGTACTTC
CDR3: CASSSFSVGAEQYF
J: TRBJ2-7
V: TRBV5-4
D: .
size: .

DNA: TGTGCCAGCAGCCCCAGGGGATCTGCGAACACCGGGGAGCTGTTTTTT
CDR3: CASSPRGSANTGELFF
J: TRBJ2-2
V: TRBV11-2
D: .
size: .

DNA: TGTGCCAGCAGTTTAGGGGCAGGGTTGGACGAGCAGTACTTC
CDR3: CASSLGAGLDEQYF
J: TRBJ2-7
V: TRBV28
D: .
size: .

DNA: TGCGCCAGCAGCTCCTTACCAGGGGTCCTAAACACTGAAGCTTTCTTT
CDR3: CASSSLPGVLNTEAFF
J: TRBJ1-1
V: TRBV5-1
D: .
size: .

DNA: TGCGCCAGCAGCTTAGGGGGCTATGGAACTGAAGCTTTCTTT
CDR3: CASSLGGYGTEAFF
J: TRBJ1-1
V: TRBV5-1
D: TRBD1
size: many

DNA: TGTGCCTGGAAGCGTGACAGGGCTTCCACTGGGGCCAACGTCCTGACTTTC
CDR3: CAWKRDRASTGANVLTF
J: TRBJ2-6
V: TRBV30
D: TRBD1
size: .

DNA: TGTGCCAGCAGTCCATCTCGGGCCGGACTCACAGATACGCAGTATTTT
CDR3: CASSPSRAGLTDTQYF
J: TRBJ2-3
V: TRBV28
D: .
size: .

DNA: TGTGCCAGCAGTTCAGGGAATCCGGCCAAAAACATTCAGTACTTC
CDR3: CASSSGNPAKNIQYF
J: TRBJ2-4
V: TRBV6-5
D: .
size: .

DNA: TGTGCCAGCAGCACCAGGGCCGTTAATGAAAAACTGTTTTTT
CDR3: CASSTRAVNEKLFF
J: TRBJ1-4
V: TRBV7-9
D: .
size: once

DNA: TGTGCTAGCAGCCTTGGGACAGGGCCTCAAGAGACCCAGTACTTC
CDR3: CASSLGTGPQETQYF
J: TRBJ2-5
V: TRBV7-7
D: TRBD1
size: .

DNA: TGTGCCAGCAGTGAAACAGGGAGGAACACTGAAGCTTTCTTT
CDR3: CASSETGRNTEAFF
J: TRBJ1-1
V: TRBV6-1
D: .
size: .

DNA: TGTGCCAGCAGTTCATTGACAACGGACAATTTCAATCAGCCCCAGCATTTT
CDR3: CASSSLTTDNFNQPQHF
J: TRBJ1-5
V: TRBV28
D: .
size: .

DNA: TGTGCCTGGAGTCGTGGCGGGAGCTCCTACAATGAGCAGTTCTTC
CDR3: CAWSRGGSSYNEQFF
J: TRBJ2-1
V: TRBV30
D: TRBD2
size: few

DNA: TGTGCCTGGAGCTTTACCCTAGGTCTAAGCTACACCTTC
CDR3: CAWSFTLGLSYTF
J: TRBJ1-2
V: TRBV30
D: .
size: .

DNA: TGTGCCAGCAGCCATACTCCCGGTTCCCCCTCATACGAGCAGTACTTC
CDR3: CASSHTPGSPSYEQYF
J: TRBJ2-7
V: TRBV7-9
D: .
size: once

DNA: TGTGCCACCAGCAGAGGTTTATCTGGGGCCAACGTCCTGACTTTC
CDR3: CATSRGLSGANVLTF
J: TRBJ2-6
V: TRBV15
D: .
size: .

DNA: TGTGCCAGCAGCCAGAACCCGGGACAAAGAGGATCTGGGGCCAACGTCCTGACTTTC
CDR3: CASSQNPGQRGSGANVLTF
J: TRBJ2-6
V: TRBV11-2
D: .
size: .

DNA: TGTGCCAGCAGTTTGGGACTAGCGGGAGTCGGCTTAGGTGAGCAGTTCTTC
CDR3: CASSLGLAGVGLGEQFF
J: TRBJ2-1
V: TRBV27
D: TRBD2
size: once

DNA: TGTGCCAGCAACCGGGGGACTAGCGGGAGGGCAAACACCGGGGAGCTGTTTTTT
CDR3: CASNRGTSGRANTGELFF
J: TRBJ2-2
V: TRBV9
D: TRBD2
size: .

DNA: TGTGCCAGCAGTTACTCGGGACAGGGACCGCTCTATGGCTACACCTTC
CDR3: CASSYSGQGPLYGYTF
J: TRBJ1-2
V: TRBV6-6
D: TRBD1
size: once

DNA: TGTGCCAGCAGTTTCGAAGGCGGCTCGAATGAAAAACTGTTTTTT
CDR3: CASSFEGGSNEKLFF
J: TRBJ1-4
V: TRBV7-9
D: .
size: .

DNA: TGCGCCAGCAGCCAATTAGCGGGAGTTAAGAATGAGCAGTTCTTC
CDR3: CASSQLAGVKNEQFF
J: TRBJ2-1
V: TRBV5-1
D: TRBD2
size: .

DNA: TGTGCCTGGAGCCCCCTGGGACAGGGCTACACCTTC
CDR3: CAWSPLGQGYTF
J: TRBJ1-2
V: TRBV30
D: TRBD1
size: .

DNA: TGTGCCAGCAGCCACACCCCGGGACTAGCAGGCAATGAGCAGTTCTTC
CDR3: CASSHTPGLAGNEQFF
J: TRBJ2-1
V: TRBV9
D: TRBD2
size: .

DNA: TGTGCCAGCAGGGCCTCGGGGAGGGGTGACGAGCAGTACTTC
CDR3: CASRASGRGDEQYF
J: TRBJ2-7
V: TRBV25-1
D: TRBD2
size: .

DNA: TGTGCCAGCAGCTTCGGAGGACAGCCCCAGCATTTT
CDR3: CASSFGGQPQHF
J: TRBJ1-5
V: TRBV5-8
D: .
size: .

DNA: TGCGCCAGCAGCACGGGACTAGCGGGAAACCACGAGCAGTACTTC
CDR3: CASSTGLAGNHEQYF
J: TRBJ2-7
V: TRBV5-1
D: TRBD2
size: .

DNA: TGTGCCAGCAGGGTAGGGGGACTAGCGGACGAGCAGTACTTC
CDR3: CASRVGGLADEQYF
J: TRBJ2-7
V: TRBV28
D: TRBD2
size: .

DNA: TGTGCCAGTAGTCCACAGGGACGGGGTCAGCCCCAGCATTTT
CDR3: CASSPQGRGQPQHF
J: TRBJ1-5
V: TRBV19
D: .
size: .

DNA: TGTGCCAGCAGCTTAGGAAGGACAGGGCACCAAGAGACCCAGTACTTC
CDR3: CASSLGRTGHQETQYF
J: TRBJ2-5
V: TRBV28
D: TRBD1
size: .

DNA: TGTGCCAGCAGCTTAGCGCTGGGCAGAAATTCACCCCTCCACTTT
CDR3: CASSLALGRNSPLHF
J: TRBJ1-6
V: TRBV7-2
D: .
size: .

DNA: TGTGCCACCAGCAGAGATCGGGGGGACTCCTACGAGCAGTACTTC
CDR3: CATSRDRGDSYEQYF
J: TRBJ2-7
V: TRBV15
D: TRBD2
size: .

DNA: TGTGCCAGCAGCCCCGGGACTTACAATGAGCAGTTCTTC
CDR3: CASSPGTYNEQFF
J: TRBJ2-1
V: TRBV6-4
D: .
size: .

DNA: TGCGCCAGCAGCTTGGCGGCAGGGGGCGCGAATGAGCAGTTCTTC
CDR3: CASSLAAGGANEQFF
J: TRBJ2-1
V: TRBV5-1
D: TRBD1
size: .

DNA: TGTGCCAGCAGTCCGACAAGACAGGGCTACAATGAGCAGTTCTTC
CDR3: CASSPTRQGYNEQFF
J: TRBJ2-1
V: TRBV27
D: TRBD1
size: .

DNA: TGTGCCAGTAGCTCCGGGACTAGCGGGACCTACGAGCAGTACTTC
CDR3: CASSSGTSGTYEQYF
J: TRBJ2-7
V: TRBV19
D: TRBD2
size: .

DNA: TGTGCCAGCAGCGGGCGGATGGGGGGTCATGGTGGCTACACCTTC
CDR3: CASSGRMGGHGGYTF
J: TRBJ1-2
V: TRBV9
D: .
size: .

DNA: TGTGCCAGCAGCTTAGCGGGAGGGTCCTACGAGCAGTACTTC
CDR3: CASSLAGGSYEQYF
J: TRBJ2-7
V: TRBV11-1
D: TRBD2
size: .